One sample yielded the 6 T cell receptor beta chains listed below, sequenced in a study of blood T cell repertoires in COVID-19. Sequencing used immunoSEQ multiplex PCR; TCRdb keeps in-frame clones, though not all of them. The sample contains 210,000 or so clones, roughly 90% of which appear only once. Sequenced material: peripheral blood. All receptors derive from a woman aged 40 to 50 who had recovered from COVID-19.

The chain combines TRBV7-6 with TRBJ1-4, with TRBD1 as a possible D gene (6 bases). The CDR3 extends over 15 amino acids. Germline-derived CDR1 and CDR2 are SGHVS and FNYEAQ. V lost 1 base to trimming and J lost 11 bases, with 17 bases between them. Written as DNA, the CDR3 is TGTGCCAGCAGCTTAGGTGGGACACATGGCGCGAAACTGTTTTTT. As protein: CASSLGGTHGAKLFF. The full variable domain, with the rest looked up from reference TRBV7-6 and TRBJ1-4, is GAGVSQSPRYKVTKRGQDVALRCDPISGHVSLYWYRQALGQGPEFLTYFNYEAQQDKSGLPNDRFSAERPEGSISTLTIQRTEQRDSAMYRCASSLGGTHGAKLFFGSGTQLSVL.

The chain is built from TRBV4-3 and TRBJ1-3, with a tentative D call TRBD1 (5 bases). This CDR3 spans 18 amino acids. V dropped 1 base and J dropped 0 bases, with 16 bases sitting between them. Germline-derived CDR1 and CDR2 are LGHNA and YSLEER. CDR3 bases: TGCGCCAGCAGCCAAGTGGGGGGGATGGGACTCTCTGGAAACACCATATATTTT. This gives the protein CASSQVGGMGLSGNTIYF.

The chain combines TRBV27 with TRBJ1-1; 9 bases are shared with TRBD1. Trimming removed 7 bases from V and 2 bases from J; junction bases left unmatched: 5. The CDR3 is 14 residues long. The germline CDR1 and CDR2 sequences are MNHEY and SMNVEV (reference sequence). The CDR3 loop reads CASNRDRDNTEAFF. The CDR3 DNA reads as TGTGCCAGCAACCGGGACAGGGATAACACTGAAGCTTTCTTT.

V is TRBV9 and J is TRBJ2-5; a possible D gene is TRBD2 (5 bases). This CDR3 is 15 amino acids long. The V end was cut by 3 bases, the J end by 0 bases, with 12 bases between. Germline loops: CDR1 SGDLS, CDR2 YYNGEE. As DNA, the CDR3 is TGTGCCAGCAGCGATCCTCAGGACTACCAAGAGACCCAGTACTTC. This gives the protein CASSDPQDYQETQYF.

The rearrangement uses TRBV15 and TRBJ1-1; no reliable D call. CDR3 size: 13 residues. CDR1 LNHNV and CDR2 YYDKDF come from the germline V gene (reference sequence). Trimming removed 3 bases from V and 4 bases from J, with 9 bases in between. The DNA of the CDR3 is TGTGCCACCAGCAGCGGAGCCATCACTGAAGCTTTCTTT. It is translated as CATSSGAITEAFF.

The gene calls are TRBV19 and TRBJ1-5, with TRBD1 matching over 8 bases. V shed 4 bases, J shed 6 bases, and the junction held 5 bases outside the gene matches. Looked up from germline, CDR1 is LNHDA and CDR2 is SQIVND (reference sequence). CDR3 length: 14 residues. DNA for the CDR3: TGTGCCAGTAGTAGAAGGACAGGGCTTCAGCCCCAGCATTTT. As protein: CASSRRTGLQPQHF.